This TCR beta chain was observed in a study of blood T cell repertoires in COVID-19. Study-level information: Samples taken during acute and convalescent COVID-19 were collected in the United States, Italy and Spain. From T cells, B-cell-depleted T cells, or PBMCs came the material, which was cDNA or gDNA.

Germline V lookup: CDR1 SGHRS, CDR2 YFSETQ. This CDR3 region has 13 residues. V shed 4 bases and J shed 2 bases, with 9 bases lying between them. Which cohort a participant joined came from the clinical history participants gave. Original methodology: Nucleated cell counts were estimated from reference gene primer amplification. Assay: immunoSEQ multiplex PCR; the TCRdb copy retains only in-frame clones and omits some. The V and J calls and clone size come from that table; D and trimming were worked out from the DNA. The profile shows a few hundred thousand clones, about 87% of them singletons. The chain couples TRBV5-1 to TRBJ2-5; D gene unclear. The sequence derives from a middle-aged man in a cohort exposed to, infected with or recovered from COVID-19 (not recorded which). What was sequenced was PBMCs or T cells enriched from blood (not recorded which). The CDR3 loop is CASSPRGQETQYF. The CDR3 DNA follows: TGCGCCAGCAGCCCCCGAGGACAAGAGACCCAGTACTTC.